The 25 T cell receptor beta chains reported below all come from one sample, sequenced in a study of blood T cell repertoires in COVID-19. Clones were read by immunoSEQ multiplex PCR, and TCRdb kept only the in-frame ones, dropping some. The sample records about 210,000 clones, 88% being singletons. Sequencing was performed on peripheral blood. The receptor source for this set is a man in his 70s with acute or convalescent COVID-19.

The chain carries TRBV2 and TRBJ2-5, with TRBD1 as a possible D gene (5 bases). The CDR3 consists of 13 residues. Germline CDR1 SNHLY, CDR2 FYNNEI. Trimming left V 6 bases short and J 0 bases short, with 8 bases between. For the CDR3, the DNA is TGTGCCAGCAGAAGGGGTTACCAAGAGACCCAGTACTTC. Its translation: CASRRGYQETQYF. Filled out from reference TRBV2 and TRBJ2-5, the complete variable domain reads EPEVTQTPSHQVTQMGQEVILRCVPISNHLYFYWYRQILGQKVEFLVSFYNNEISEKSEIFDDQFSVERPDGSNFTLKIRSTKLEDSAMYFCASRRGYQETQYFGPGTRLLVL.

This chain uses TRBV28 with TRBJ2-1, with unresolved D. CDR3 length equals 11 residues. Germline V gene data show CDR1 as MDHEN and CDR2 as SYDVKM. V gave up 3 bases and J gave up 7 bases, with 4 bases separating them. The CDR3 DNA is TGTGCCAGCAGTTTCCGTAATGAGCAGTTCTTC. It is translated as CASSFRNEQFF.

This clone was found once. The rearrangement uses TRBV18 and TRBJ1-6; TRBD1 aligns across 8 bases. The CDR3 contains 16 residues. Germline V CDR1 and CDR2: KGHSH, LQKENI. Losses at the gene ends were 4 bases for V and 5 bases for J; bases not matched to a gene: 7. The CDR3 bases are TGTGCCAGCTCACGACGACAGGGGACGCATAATTCACCCCTCCACTTT. Protein product: CASSRRQGTHNSPLHF.

The chain recombines TRBV18 with TRBJ2-5, with D perhaps matching TRBD2 (5 bases). The CDR3 extends over 14 amino acids. The germline gives CDR1 KGHSH, CDR2 LQKENI. Trimming removed 3 bases from V and 5 bases from J, with 13 bases in between. CDR3 loop: CASSPNPGEETQYF. CDR3 nucleotide sequence: TGTGCCAGCTCACCGAACCCTGGGGAGGAGACCCAGTACTTC.

The genes are TRBV25-1 and TRBJ1-5, with a tentative D call TRBD1 (6 bases). The V and J ends lost 9 bases and 3 bases respectively, with 12 bases between them. The V gene's germline CDR1 is MGHDK and CDR2 SYGVNS. CDR3 length: 13 amino acids. The CDR3 is CASTGNNNQPQHF. CDR3 sequence (DNA): TGTGCCAGTACAGGGAACAACAATCAGCCCCAGCATTTT.

The gene calls are TRBV10-1 and TRBJ1-2, with 7 bases aligning to TRBD1. The junction had 10 bases not matched to a gene; V was cut back by 0 bases and J by 6 bases. The CDR3 runs 16 residues. Germline-derived CDR1 and CDR2 are WNHNN and SYGVQD (reference sequence). The CDR3 is CASSESDRHFRDGYTF. CDR3 sequence (DNA): TGCGCCAGCAGTGAGTCGGACAGGCACTTCAGGGATGGCTACACCTTC.

This rearrangement joins TRBV28 to TRBJ2-1; 9 nucleotides agree with TRBD1. The CDR3 extends over 13 amino acids. J lost 9 bases, V lost 5 bases, and 5 bases had no gene match. Germline V CDR1 and CDR2: MDHEN, SYDVKM. The DNA of the CDR3 is TGTGCCAGCAGTCTTACAGGGGGCCCTGAGCAGTTCTTC. Its translation: CASSLTGGPEQFF.

The chain carries TRBV28 and TRBJ1-5; D remains unclear. The CDR3 length is 15 residues. Trimming removed 7 bases at V and 1 base at J, with 14 bases between. From germline, CDR1 is MDHEN and CDR2 SYDVKM. The CDR3 DNA follows: TGTGCCAGCAAGTGGGAGGGTGGGAGCAATCAGCCCCAGCATTTT. This translates into CASKWEGGSNQPQHF.

The chain employs TRBV7-9 and TRBJ1-4, with a weak D call TRBD1 (5 bases). V lost 4 bases, J lost 8 bases, and 17 bases lay in between. Germline CDR1 reads SEHNR; CDR2 reads FQNEAQ (reference sequence). The CDR3 contains 15 residues. The CDR3 DNA reads TGTGCCAGCAGCTCCCAGGGCTTAGGCAAGGAAAAACTGTTTTTT. This gives the protein CASSSQGLGKEKLFF.

The chain joins TRBV25-1 to TRBJ2-5; the D is unclear. Germline V CDR1 and CDR2: MGHDK, SYGVNS. Trimming stripped 8 bases from V and 5 bases from J, with 21 bases between. The CDR3 has 15 residues. The CDR3 sequence: CASSHTHQTRETQYF. The CDR3 coding sequence is TGTGCCAGCTCCCACACACACCAAACCAGGGAGACCCAGTACTTC.

The chain employs TRBV7-6 and TRBJ2-1; 7 nucleotides line up with TRBD2. CDR1 and CDR2 from the germline V gene are SGHVS and FNYEAQ. Unmatched junction bases numbered 15, after V lost 4 bases and J lost 6 bases. This CDR3 contains 17 residues. CDR3 region: CASSSPGTISTINEQFF. The CDR3 DNA sequence: TGTGCCAGCAGCTCTCCCGGGACTATCTCCACGATCAATGAGCAGTTCTTC.

The table lists this clone with a few counts. The chain links TRBV5-8 to TRBJ2-1; 12 bases agree with TRBD2. CDR3 length equals 17 residues. CDR1 and CDR2 from the germline V gene are SGHTS and YDEGEE. The trim removed 4 bases at V and 0 bases at J, leaving 5 bases unmatched. The CDR3 loop reads CASSRGLAGGSYNEQFF. CDR3 sequence (DNA): TGTGCCAGCAGCCGGGGACTAGCGGGTGGCTCCTACAATGAGCAGTTCTTC.

The chain carries TRBV4-3 and TRBJ1-5; 9 nucleotides align to TRBD1. Germline CDR1 LGHNA, CDR2 YSLEER. Germline trimming cut 0 bases from V and 7 bases from J; bases unmatched to any gene: 10. This CDR3 contains 17 residues. Here the CDR3 DNA reads TGCGCCAGCAGCCAAGATTATAGGACAGGGGAGAAACAGCCCCAGCATTTT. It yields the protein CASSQDYRTGEKQPQHF.

This sequence joins TRBV2 and TRBJ2-7, with 7 bases matching TRBD1. The CDR3 covers 12 residues. Germline CDR1 and CDR2: SNHLY and FYNNEI. After removal of 5 bases from V and 7 bases from J, the junction contained 5 bases not matched to a gene. The CDR3 sequence: CASSPTGMEQYF. CDR3 bases: TGTGCCAGCAGTCCGACAGGGATGGAGCAGTACTTC.

The chain uses TRBV2 and TRBJ2-7; D remains unclear. Germline V gives CDR1 SNHLY, CDR2 FYNNEI. The length of the CDR3 is 13 residues. Trimming left V 6 bases short and J 7 bases short, with 16 bases between. CDR3 protein: CASSLNRAGEQYF. The CDR3 DNA reads TGTGCCAGCAGCTTGAATCGCGCAGGAGAGCAGTACTTC.

The chain has TRBV4-2 and TRBJ2-7; D possibly corresponds to TRBD2 (6 bases). CDR1 is LGHNA, CDR2 YNFKEQ, per germline. The CDR3 consists of 16 residues. V lost 3 bases, J lost 0 bases, and 15 bases lay in between. The DNA for the CDR3 is TGTGCCAGCAGCCATAGCGGACTCCAGGGCTCCTACGAGCAGTACTTC. Protein sequence: CASSHSGLQGSYEQYF.

The rearrangement uses TRBV9 and TRBJ2-2; maybe TRBD2 (7 bases). The germline V gene encodes CDR1 SGDLS and CDR2 YYNGEE. V was shortened by 3 bases and J by 3 bases, with 9 bases between the two germline ends. The CDR3 spans 14 residues. The CDR3: CASSEGGYTGELFF. The CDR3 DNA follows: TGTGCCAGCAGCGAGGGGGGGTACACCGGGGAGCTGTTTTTT.

The V call is TRBV28, the J call TRBJ2-7; TRBD2 matches at 8 bases. The CDR3 has 13 residues. The germline CDR1 and CDR2 sequences are MDHEN and SYDVKM. With V trimmed by 3 bases and J by 11 bases, 9 bases remained unmatched. In DNA form, the CDR3 reads TGTGCCAGCAGTTTGGTCCCTGCGCGGGGGGAGTACTTC. This codes for CASSLVPARGEYF.

The CDR3 reads CASQRGTSDTQYF. The CDR3 DNA reads TGTGCCAGTCAGCGGGGTACTTCGGATACGCAGTATTTT. V gene TRBV9 combines with J gene TRBJ2-3; 7 positions agree with TRBD2. The J segment lost 6 bases and the V segment lost 8 bases, leaving 9 bases of the junction unmatched. This CDR3 has 13 residues. Germline V lookup: CDR1 SGDLS, CDR2 YYNGEE.

This rearrangement joins TRBV15 to TRBJ1-5, with 8 bases lining up with TRBD1. V trimming: 5 bases; J trimming: 4 bases; junction bases outside the gene matches: 7. Germline V CDR1 and CDR2: LNHNV, YYDKDF (reference sequence). The CDR3 extends over 15 amino acids. The CDR3 is CATSFDRGGNQPQHF. CDR3 DNA: TGTGCCACCAGCTTCGACAGGGGAGGGAATCAGCCCCAGCATTTT.

This clone was found once. CDR3 protein: CASSQVPRLGEQYF. The DNA for the CDR3 is TGTGCCAGCAGCCAAGTTCCCAGGTTGGGCGAGCAGTACTTC. The V gene is TRBV3-1 (or the pseudogene TRBV3-2), the J gene TRBJ2-7; D remains unclear. In germline, CDR1 is LGHDT, CDR2 YNNKEL (reference sequence). V was clipped by 1 base and J by 6 bases, with 13 bases between them. The CDR3 covers 14 residues.

This chain joins TRBV30 and TRBJ1-2; TRBD1 matches 7 bases. V shed 0 bases and J 2 bases; nucleotides not matched to a gene: 12. The CDR3 has 17 amino acids. Germline V gene sequence: CDR1 GTSNPN, CDR2 SVGIG (reference sequence). This CDR3 reads CAWSVRFGTDINYGYTF. The CDR3 DNA follows: TGTGCCTGGAGTGTACGTTTCGGGACAGATATAAACTATGGCTACACCTTC.

The CDR3 region is CASGSWREGTQYF. The CDR3 region has the DNA TGTGCCAGCGGCTCTTGGAGGGAGGGGACCCAGTACTTC. This chain links TRBV12-3 or TRBV12-4 with TRBJ2-5; 7 bases align to TRBD2. J was trimmed by 7 bases and V by 8 bases; bases with no gene match: 10. The CDR3 is 13 residues long.

The V call is TRBV6-2 or TRBV6-3, the J call TRBJ2-7; D gene ambiguous. Germline V gene sequence: CDR1 MNHEY, CDR2 SVGEGT. This CDR3 region has 13 residues. V was pared by 2 bases and J by 0 bases, with 5 bases between. CDR3: CASSYPVSYEQYF. CDR3 DNA sequence: TGTGCCAGCAGTTACCCGGTCTCCTACGAGCAGTACTTC.

This clone was recorded only once. V and J are TRBV18 and TRBJ2-7; maybe TRBD2 (6 bases). The V gene's germline CDR1 is KGHSH and CDR2 LQKENI. V lost 2 bases and J 5 bases, leaving 19 bases between the germline ends. The CDR3 sequence is 16 residues long. The CDR3: CASSPGGGSPWNEQYF. As DNA, the CDR3 is TGTGCCAGCTCACCAGGAGGAGGGTCCCCGTGGAACGAGCAGTACTTC.